The T cell receptor beta chain under discussion was sequenced for a study of cytomegalovirus exposure and HLA in healthy donors. Study outcomes and limitations: A previous analysis found most TCR beta V segments productive roughly 90% or roughly 30% of the time.

With 60 Vbeta and 13 Jbeta primers, the PCR was carried out. Libraries were prepared by immunoSEQ multiplex PCR; TCRdb keeps only in-frame clonotypes and omits some of them. There are 100,000 to 150,000 clones in the sample; around four fifths occur only once, and roughly 20% lies in the top ten. CDR3 size: 15 residues. The V segment lost 6 bases and the J segment 2 bases; nucleotides outside the gene matches: 6. Per the germline V gene, CDR1 is ENHRY and CDR2 is SYGVKD. With regard to this clone: Antigen specificity is unknown.

This receptor was identified in a man aged 18 to 29 in good health and CMV-seropositive. The rearrangement links TRBV10-3 to TRBJ2-3; TRBD1 matches 9 bases. The sample was PBMCs. The CDR3 loop is CAIRPGTGITDTQYF. CDR3 bases: TGTGCCATCAGACCCGGGACAGGGATCACAGATACGCAGTATTTT.